The 24 T cell receptor beta chains below were found in one sample sequenced in a study of blood T cells in healthy people across ages. A second PCR of 7 to 11 cycles used a sample-barcoded 5' primer and a J-beta primer mix. TCRdb reprocessed the 5' RACE reads via MiXCR and lists one record per CDR3 protein. The table lists hundreds of thousands of distinct CDR3 sequences, around two fifths of them singletons. Specimen: blood. These receptors were taken from a man older than 75 in good health.

The V and J genes are TRBV28 and TRBJ2-1; TRBD1 is a possible D gene (6 bases). From germline, CDR1 is MDHEN and CDR2 SYDVKM. This CDR3 spans 13 amino acids. V gave up 7 bases and J gave up 3 bases, with 10 bases separating them. The CDR3 DNA is TGTGCCAGCAAAGGGGGAGACTACAATGAGCAGTTCTTC. The encoded protein is CASKGGDYNEQFF.

Ten or more counts support this clonotype. This chain connects TRBV25-1 to TRBJ2-1; the D call may be TRBD1 or TRBD2 (7 bases each). V dropped 4 bases and J dropped 4 bases, with 23 bases sitting between them. The CDR3 is 18 residues long. From germline, CDR1 is MGHDK and CDR2 SYGVNS. In nucleotides, the CDR3 is TGTGCCAGCAGTGGCCCGAGACAGGGTTGGGGGGGATACAATGAGCAGTTCTTC. Translated: CASSGPRQGWGGYNEQFF. The full variable domain, its missing parts supplied by reference TRBV25-1 and TRBJ2-1, is EADIYQTPRYLVIGTGKKITLECSQTMGHDKMYWYQQDPGMELHLIHYSYGVNSTEKGDLSSESTVSRIRTEHFPLTLESARPSHTSQYLCASSGPRQGWGGYNEQFFGPGTRLTVL.

V usage is TRBV19 and J usage is TRBJ1-1; D is undetermined. Per the germline V gene, CDR1 is LNHDA and CDR2 is SQIVND (reference sequence). CDR3 size: 13 residues. V dropped 3 bases and J dropped 4 bases, with 9 bases sitting between them. In nucleotides, the CDR3 is TGTGCCAGTAGTATCAAGGAATCCACTGAAGCTTTCTTT. It translates to CASSIKESTEAFF.

Comments on this clonotype: A much larger clone sits a single nucleotide away, making a read error possible. This chain uses TRBV4-1 with TRBJ2-4, with 7 bases matching TRBD1. Losses at the gene ends were 1 base for V and 13 bases for J; bases not matched to a gene: 13. CDR1 is MGHRA, CDR2 YSYEKL, per germline. The CDR3 is 15 residues long. This CDR3 is CASSQAQGQSYGQYF. DNA for the CDR3: TGCGCCAGCAGCCAAGCTCAGGGACAGTCCTACGGGCAGTACTTC.

This sequence joins TRBV7-6 and TRBJ2-5, with 7 bases lining up with TRBD2. The DNA end lines up better with TRBJ2-1; the J call may be wrong. The germline CDR1 and CDR2 sequences are SGHVS and FNYEAQ. The CDR3 is made up of 17 amino acids. DNA of the CDR3: TGTGCCAGCAGCTTAGCCACTAGCGCGACAATCAGGGAGACCCAGTTCTTC. Its protein product is CASSLATSATIRETQFF.

This clonotype was seen a few times. V is TRBV10-1 and J is TRBJ2-3, with D possibly TRBD1 on 7 matching bases. Germline values: CDR1 WNHNN, CDR2 SYGVQD (reference sequence). The CDR3 covers 16 residues. Between the trimmed V and J ends, which lost 1 base and 0 bases, there was a span of 11 bases. This CDR3 is CASSEWAGGSTDTQYF. The CDR3 region has the DNA TGCGCCAGCAGTGAGTGGGCAGGGGGGAGCACAGATACGCAGTATTTT.

This clonotype has only a few counts. The CDR3 reads CASSQGILGNEQFF. The CDR3 DNA is TGCGCCAGCAGCCAAGGGATACTCGGCAATGAGCAGTTCTTC. This sequence joins TRBV4-3 and TRBJ2-1; D remains ambiguous. The V gene lost 1 base and the J gene lost 6 bases, with 10 bases spanning the gap. Germline-derived CDR1 and CDR2 are LGHNA and YSLEER. The CDR3 runs 14 residues.

This clonotype has a handful of counts. The chain has TRBV2 and TRBJ2-6, with D uncertain. The V gene lost 3 bases and the J gene lost 0 bases, with 15 bases spanning the gap. Per germline, CDR1 SNHLY and CDR2 FYNNEI. This CDR3 spans 18 amino acids. Here the CDR3 reads CASSESIGLTSGANVLTF. CDR3 nucleotides: TGTGCCAGCAGTGAGAGTATAGGTCTCACCTCTGGGGCCAACGTCCTGACTTTC.

The chain carries TRBV28 and TRBJ2-7; 8 positions match TRBD1. Germline CDR1 is MDHEN and CDR2 is SYDVKM. There are 16 residues in the CDR3. J was trimmed by 2 bases and V by 2 bases; bases with no gene match: 8. The CDR3 bases are TGTGCCAGCAGTTTAGGACTGGGACAGGCTACCTACGAGCAGTACTTC. Translation gives CASSLGLGQATYEQYF.

This clonotype was seen ten or more times. This rearrangement joins TRBV20-1 to TRBJ2-7; 11 nucleotides line up with TRBD2. This CDR3 contains 15 residues. V shed 5 bases, J shed 9 bases, and the junction held 15 bases outside the gene matches. Looked up from germline, CDR1 is DFQATT and CDR2 is SNEGSKA (reference sequence). The CDR3 sequence is CSAHKGTSGSTGQYF. CDR3 DNA: TGCAGTGCTCACAAAGGGACTAGCGGCAGTACGGGGCAGTACTTC.

This sequence joins TRBV12-3 or TRBV12-4 and TRBJ2-6; D call uncertain. Trimming stripped 5 bases from V and 4 bases from J, with 12 bases between. The CDR3 covers 15 residues. The CDR3 coding sequence is TGTGCCAGCAGTAATGGGATGGCCGGGGCCAACGTCCTGACTTTC. Its translation: CASSNGMAGANVLTF.

The rearrangement links TRBV9 to TRBJ2-3, with D unresolved. The CDR3 covers 15 residues. The germline gives CDR1 SGDLS, CDR2 YYNGEE. Trimming took 2 bases from V and 0 from J, leaving 10 bases between them. CDR3 region: CASSVGKVSTDTQYF. In DNA form, the CDR3 reads TGTGCCAGCAGCGTTGGTAAAGTTAGCACAGATACGCAGTATTTT. The variable domain in full, completed from reference TRBV9 and TRBJ2-3, reads DSGVTQTPKHLITATGQRVTLRCSPRSGDLSVYWYQQSLDQGLQFLIQYYNGEERAKGNILERFSAQQFPDLHSELNLSSLELGDSALYFCASSVGKVSTDTQYFGPGTRLTVL.

This clonotype was seen only a few times. This chain joins TRBV7-9 and TRBJ1-4; D unresolved. The CDR3 is made up of 15 amino acids. The germline V gene has CDR1 SEHNR and CDR2 FQNEAQ (reference sequence). The ends were cut back, 5 bases at V and 8 bases at J, with 18 bases in the middle. The CDR3 bases are TGTGCCAGCAGCGCGAGAAGAGGGCCCAGGGAAAAACTGTTTTTT. Translation gives CASSARRGPREKLFF.

The chain links TRBV18 to TRBJ2-2; D unresolved. Trimming pared 2 bases from V and 7 bases from J, leaving 5 bases between. This CDR3 region has 12 residues. CDR1 and CDR2 (germline): KGHSH, LQKENI. The DNA for the CDR3 is TGTGCCAGCTCACCAGTGGTCGGGGAGCTGTTTTTT. This encodes CASSPVVGELFF.

The CDR3 reads CSARVASGGTQETQYF. CDR3 in DNA: TGCAGTGCTAGAGTGGCTAGCGGGGGCACCCAAGAGACCCAGTACTTC. The chain combines TRBV20-1 with TRBJ2-5; 10 bases are shared with TRBD2. V shed 1 base and J 1 base; nucleotides not matched to a gene: 6. The germline V gene has CDR1 DFQATT and CDR2 SNEGSKA (reference sequence). The CDR3 extends over 16 amino acids.

The genes are TRBV12-3 or TRBV12-4 and TRBJ2-7; 10 bases line up with TRBD1. Unmatched junction bases numbered 13, after V lost 5 bases and J lost 3 bases. The CDR3 is 17 amino acids. CDR3 coding DNA: TGTGCCAGCAGTCCTCCGGGACAGGGGAGTAGGTTCTACGAGCAGTACTTC. As protein: CASSPPGQGSRFYEQYF.

J is TRBJ2-7 and V is TRBV20-1; no firm D call. Germline V CDR1 and CDR2: DFQATT, SNEGSKA (reference sequence). V was clipped by 0 bases and J by 4 bases, with 10 bases between them. The CDR3 loop spans 13 amino acids. CDR3 nucleotides: TGCAGTGCTAGAGAGTCGTTTGGATACGAGCAGTACTTC. It yields the protein CSARESFGYEQYF.

The rearrangement joins TRBV4-3 to TRBJ2-3; 8 bases line up with TRBD2. The germline V gene has CDR1 LGHNA and CDR2 YSLEER. The CDR3 covers 17 residues. Trimming took 0 bases from V and 0 from J; bases not matched to a gene: 5. CDR3 sequence reads: CASSQDLLAESTDTQYF. CDR3 bases: TGCGCCAGCAGCCAAGATCTACTAGCGGAGAGCACAGATACGCAGTATTTT.

The chain links TRBV5-8 to TRBJ2-5, with a possible D match to TRBD1 (6 bases). From germline, CDR1 is SGHTS and CDR2 YDEGEE. V lost 3 bases to trimming and J lost 6 bases, with 9 bases between them. The CDR3 spans 12 residues. The CDR3 protein is CASSSTGKTQYF. CDR3 nucleotides: TGTGCCAGCAGCTCTACAGGGAAGACCCAGTACTTC.

V is TRBV27 and J is TRBJ2-3, with D maybe TRBD2 (6 bases). The V end was cut by 8 bases, the J end by 5 bases, with 17 bases between. In germline, CDR1 is MNHEY, CDR2 SMNVEV (reference sequence). This CDR3 region has 14 residues. CDR3 bases: TGTGCCAGCGGTCCCACGACTAGAAGAGATACGCAGTATTTT. Its translation is CASGPTTRRDTQYF.

The chain recombines TRBV6-5 with TRBJ1-2, with 7 bases matching TRBD1. The J segment lost 6 bases and the V segment lost 6 bases, leaving 10 bases of the junction unmatched. The germline V gene encodes CDR1 MNHEY and CDR2 SVGAGI. This CDR3 is 14 amino acids long. As DNA, the CDR3 is TGTGCCAGCAGCCTGGACCAGACAGGGAATGGCTACACCTTC. Translation: CASSLDQTGNGYTF.

The chain uses TRBV6-4 and TRBJ1-1; no firm D call. CDR3 size: 11 residues. V was clipped by 6 bases and J by 7 bases, with 9 bases between them. Germline V lookup: CDR1 MRHNA, CDR2 SNTAGT. The CDR3 DNA sequence: TGTGCCAGCAGAAACACGGGTGAAGCTTTCTTT. Translation gives CASRNTGEAFF.

The chain combines TRBV4-3 with TRBJ2-3, with 7 bases identical to TRBD1. Germline loops: CDR1 LGHNA, CDR2 YSLEER. J gave up 5 bases and V 0 bases, and 5 bases lay outside the gene matches. The CDR3 is made up of 15 amino acids. CDR3 sequence reads: CASSQDLGGRDTQYF. DNA for the CDR3: TGCGCCAGCAGCCAAGATTTAGGGGGCAGAGATACGCAGTATTTT.

The genes are TRBV20-1 and TRBJ2-5, with 7 bases matching TRBD1. V lost 3 bases, J lost 0 bases, and 16 bases stayed unmatched. This CDR3 has 18 residues. The germline V gene encodes CDR1 DFQATT and CDR2 SNEGSKA (reference sequence). Here the CDR3 reads CSARDGLHPGQYQETQYF. The CDR3, as DNA: TGCAGTGCTAGGGACGGGCTACACCCGGGACAGTACCAAGAGACCCAGTACTTC.